The T cell receptor beta chain under discussion was sequenced for a study of T cell responses to AZD1222 COVID-19 vaccine. This table comes from immunoSEQ multiplex PCR, and its TCRdb copy is limited to in-frame clones, with some not included. The table shows 130,000 or so clones, with approximately 94% occurring only once. This receptor was identified in an adult in good health. Material: peripheral blood, obtained on day 0 of AZD1222 vaccination.

CDR3 nucleotides: TGTGCCAGCAGACGTGCGGACCTTTATGGCTACACCTTC. Protein: CASRRADLYGYTF. The V and J genes are TRBV3-1 (or the pseudogene TRBV3-2) and TRBJ1-2, with D uncertain. V was shortened by 6 bases and J by 5 bases, with 13 bases between the two germline ends. The CDR3 is 13 amino acids. The germline gives CDR1 LGHDT, CDR2 YNNKEL (reference sequence).